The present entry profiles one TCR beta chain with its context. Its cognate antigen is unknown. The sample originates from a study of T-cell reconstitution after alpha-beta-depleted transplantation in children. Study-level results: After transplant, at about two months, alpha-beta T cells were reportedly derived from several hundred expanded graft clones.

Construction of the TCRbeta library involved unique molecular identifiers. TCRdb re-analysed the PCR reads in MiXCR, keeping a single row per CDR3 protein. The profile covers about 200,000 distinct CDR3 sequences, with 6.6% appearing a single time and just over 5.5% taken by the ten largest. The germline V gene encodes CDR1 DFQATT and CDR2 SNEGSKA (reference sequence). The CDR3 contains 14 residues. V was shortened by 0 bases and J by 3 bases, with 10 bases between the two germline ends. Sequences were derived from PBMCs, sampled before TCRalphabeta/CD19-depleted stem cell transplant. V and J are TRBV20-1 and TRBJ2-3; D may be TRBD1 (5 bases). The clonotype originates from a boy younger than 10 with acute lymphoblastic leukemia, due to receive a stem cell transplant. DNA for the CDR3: TGCAGTGCTAGAGATCGGGCAGGGACAGATACGCAGTATTTT. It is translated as CSARDRAGTDTQYF.